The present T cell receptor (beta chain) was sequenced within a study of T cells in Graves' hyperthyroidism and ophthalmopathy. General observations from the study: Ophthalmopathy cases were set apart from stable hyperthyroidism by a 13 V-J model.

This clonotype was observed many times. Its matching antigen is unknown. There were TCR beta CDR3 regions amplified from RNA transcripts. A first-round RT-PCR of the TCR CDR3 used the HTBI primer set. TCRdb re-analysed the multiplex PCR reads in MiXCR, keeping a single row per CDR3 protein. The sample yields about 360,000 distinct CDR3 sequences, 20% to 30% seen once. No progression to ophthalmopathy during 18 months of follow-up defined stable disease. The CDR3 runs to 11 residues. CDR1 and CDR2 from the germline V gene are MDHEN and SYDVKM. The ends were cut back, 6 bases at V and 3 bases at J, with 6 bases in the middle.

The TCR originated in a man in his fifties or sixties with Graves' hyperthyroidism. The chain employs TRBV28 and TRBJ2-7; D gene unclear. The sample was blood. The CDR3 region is CASRNNYEQYF. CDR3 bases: TGTGCCAGCAGAAATAACTACGAGCAGTACTTC.